Shown below are 30 T cell receptor beta chains from a single sample sequenced in a study of blood T cell repertoires in COVID-19. Here immunoSEQ multiplex PCR was the method, and the copy in TCRdb shows in-frame clones only, minus some. The sample holds 17,000 or so clones; 91% are singletons and the top ten take less than 9.5%. Sample: peripheral blood. The receptors stem from a human donor in a cohort sampled during active COVID-19.

The chain recombines TRBV7-2 with TRBJ2-1; TRBD1 aligns across 9 bases. Losses at the gene ends were 6 bases for V and 7 bases for J; bases not matched to a gene: 7. The CDR3 totals 14 residues. Germline loops: CDR1 SGHTA, CDR2 FQGNSA. The chain's CDR3 is CASSHGTGWNEQFF. CDR3 DNA sequence: TGTGCCAGCAGTCATGGGACAGGGTGGAATGAGCAGTTCTTC.

The chain is built from TRBV18 and TRBJ1-1, with 11 bases matching TRBD1. CDR1 and CDR2 (germline): KGHSH, LQKENI. V gave up 2 bases and J gave up 5 bases; unmatched junction bases: 1. There are 14 residues in the CDR3. In DNA form, the CDR3 reads TGTGCCAGCTCACCAGGACAGGGGGCGACTGAAGCTTTCTTT. This encodes CASSPGQGATEAFF.

The J gene is TRBJ2-5, the V gene TRBV28, with 10 bases identical to TRBD2. Trimming removed 6 bases from V and 5 bases from J; junction bases left unmatched: 9. Germline CDR1 is MDHEN and CDR2 is SYDVKM. CDR3 length: 15 amino acids. The CDR3 spells CASRLAGVGGETQYF. The CDR3 coding sequence is TGTGCCAGCAGGCTAGCGGGAGTGGGCGGCGAGACCCAGTACTTC.

The chain uses TRBV6-5 and TRBJ1-2; TRBD1 matches at 9 bases. With 7 bases clipped from V and 8 bases from J, the junction kept 5 bases outside the gene matches. The CDR3 length is 12 residues. Germline lookup yields CDR1 MNHEY and CDR2 SVGAGI. The CDR3 nucleotides are TGTGCCAGCATCACCGGGACAGGGGGCTACACCTTC. Protein: CASITGTGGYTF.

This clone occurred once. This rearrangement joins TRBV7-9 to TRBJ2-1; a possible D gene is TRBD2 (5 bases). The V end lost 6 bases, the J end lost 9 bases, and 12 bases lay between the germline ends. Per germline, CDR1 SEHNR and CDR2 FQNEAQ (reference sequence). There are 12 residues in the CDR3. The CDR3 DNA follows: TGTGCCAGCAGAGGGCTAGCAGGTGAGCAGTTCTTC. Translated, it gives CASRGLAGEQFF.

This clone was observed a few times. The chain combines TRBV6-6 with TRBJ1-2; TRBD1 might be the D (5 bases). Looked up from germline, CDR1 is MNHNY and CDR2 is SVGAGI (reference sequence). The CDR3 has 12 residues. Deletions cut 6 bases from V and 7 bases from J, with 12 bases between. The CDR3 coding sequence is TGTGCCAGCAGACCAATACAGGTTGGCTACACCTTC. Translation: CASRPIQVGYTF.

The chain carries TRBV5-1 and TRBJ1-2; possibly TRBD1 for D (6 bases). With 0 bases removed from V and 0 bases from J, the gap between germline ends came to 6 bases. Per germline, CDR1 SGHRS and CDR2 YFSETQ. The CDR3 extends over 14 amino acids. As DNA, the CDR3 is TGCGCCAGCAGCTTGGGGACAGCTAACTATGGCTACACCTTC. Translation: CASSLGTANYGYTF.

This chain connects TRBV6-2 or TRBV6-3 to TRBJ2-1; 8 bases map to TRBD2. The CDR3 contains 15 residues. Trimming cost V 4 bases and J 6 bases; bases outside gene matches: 8. Per germline, CDR1 MNHEY and CDR2 SVGEGT. As DNA, the CDR3 is TGTGCCAGCAGTTTTCGAGGACTAGCCGGCAATGAGCAGTTCTTC. Residues: CASSFRGLAGNEQFF.

The chain links TRBV6-1 to TRBJ1-5, with D possibly matching TRBD1 (5 bases). Germline assignment: CDR1 MNHNS and CDR2 SASEGT. This CDR3 spans 14 amino acids. Deletions cut 2 bases from V and 7 bases from J, with 12 bases between. The chain's CDR3 is CASSENPGRQPQHF. CDR3 bases: TGTGCCAGCAGTGAAAACCCAGGGAGGCAGCCCCAGCATTTT.

V usage is TRBV6-6 and J usage is TRBJ1-5, with D unresolved. CDR1 is MNHNY and CDR2 is SVGAGI in the germline V gene (reference sequence). V was cut by 0 bases and J by 6 bases, with 6 bases left in between. The CDR3 covers 13 residues. The CDR3 coding sequence is TGTGCCAGCAGTTACTCGCGGATTCAGCCCCAGCATTTT. The encoded protein is CASSYSRIQPQHF.

The V and J genes are TRBV5-1 and TRBJ2-3, with 9 bases identical to TRBD2. This CDR3 has 13 residues. V lost 6 bases to trimming and J lost 4 bases; unmatched junction nucleotides: 3. The germline V gene has CDR1 SGHRS and CDR2 YFSETQ. The CDR3 reads CASTSGISDTQYF. The CDR3 nucleotides read TGCGCCAGCACTAGCGGGATATCAGATACGCAGTATTTT.

The chain has TRBV6-2 or TRBV6-3 and TRBJ2-2, with D uncertain. V lost 2 bases to trimming and J lost 9 bases, with 10 bases between them. The CDR3 is made up of 13 amino acids. The germline gives CDR1 MNHEY, CDR2 SVGEGT. CDR3 in amino acids: CASSYGRWRELFF. In DNA form, the CDR3 reads TGTGCCAGCAGTTACGGCAGGTGGCGGGAGCTGTTTTTT.

The chain links TRBV11-1 to TRBJ2-7, with D perhaps matching TRBD2 (5 bases). In germline, CDR1 is SGHAT, CDR2 FQDESV (reference sequence). Deletions cut 1 base from V and 6 bases from J, with 10 bases between. CDR3 length: 13 amino acids. The CDR3: CASSLDRGGEQYF. In nucleotides, the CDR3 is TGTGCCAGCAGCTTAGATCGGGGTGGCGAGCAGTACTTC.

The chain is built from TRBV19 and TRBJ1-2, with 8 positions matching TRBD1. V trimming: 5 bases; J trimming: 1 base; junction bases outside the gene matches: 12. CDR3 size: 17 residues. Germline V gene lookup returns CDR1 LNHDA and CDR2 SQIVND (reference sequence). The CDR3 nucleotides are TGTGCCAGTAGTTTAAAAGGGACAGGAGTAAATAACTATGGCTACACCTTC. Translating it yields CASSLKGTGVNNYGYTF.

This rearrangement joins TRBV5-4 to TRBJ2-7; maybe TRBD1 (6 bases). CDR1 and CDR2 from the germline V gene are SGHNT and YYREEE (reference sequence). Trimming removed 0 bases from V and 1 base from J, with 14 bases in between. The length of the CDR3 is 16 residues. The CDR3 region has the DNA TGTGCCAGCAGCTTGGGCCCAAGAGGGGGATCCTACGAGCAGTACTTC. Its protein is CASSLGPRGGSYEQYF.

The chain joins TRBV2 to TRBJ1-1; no reliable D call. The germline V gene encodes CDR1 SNHLY and CDR2 FYNNEI. The CDR3 loop spans 15 amino acids. Trimming removed 6 bases from V and 3 bases from J, with 17 bases in between. The chain's CDR3 is CASSPRPEAHTEAFF. Here the CDR3 DNA reads TGTGCCAGCAGCCCCCGCCCAGAAGCGCACACTGAAGCTTTCTTT.

The chain has TRBV6-5 and TRBJ2-2, with TRBD2 matching 8 bases. Trimming took 6 bases from V and 7 from J; bases not matched to a gene: 7. CDR1 and CDR2 from the germline V gene are MNHEY and SVGAGI. This CDR3 region has 14 residues. CDR3 amino acids: CASSPAGVSGELFF. CDR3 sequence (DNA): TGTGCCAGCAGCCCAGCGGGAGTCAGCGGGGAGCTGTTTTTT.

The chain employs TRBV27 and TRBJ2-1; tentatively, D is TRBD1 (5 bases). CDR1 is MNHEY, CDR2 SMNVEV, per germline (reference sequence). V shed 8 bases and J shed 0 bases, with 17 bases lying between them. The CDR3 is 16 amino acids. The CDR3 DNA follows: TGTGCCAGCTGCGGATTAGGGGCGAGCTCCTACAATGAGCAGTTCTTC. This encodes CASCGLGASSYNEQFF.

In its sample, this clone is medium-sized. This chain uses TRBV7-2 with TRBJ1-3; possibly TRBD1 for D (5 bases). The CDR3 contains 15 residues. The V gene lost 6 bases and the J gene lost 2 bases, with 14 bases spanning the gap. The germline gives CDR1 SGHTA, CDR2 FQGNSA. CDR3 DNA: TGTGCCAGCAGGGAACAGGTCGCGGCTGGAAACACCATATATTTT. Translation gives CASREQVAAGNTIYF.

This chain uses TRBV2 with TRBJ2-7; 13 nucleotides agree with TRBD2. V trimming: 0 bases; J trimming: 2 bases; junction bases outside the gene matches: 10. The length of the CDR3 is 19 residues. Germline CDR1 is SNHLY and CDR2 is FYNNEI. The CDR3: CASSEAGWTSGSNPYEQYF. In nucleotides, the CDR3 is TGTGCCAGCAGTGAAGCAGGTTGGACTAGCGGGAGCAACCCCTACGAGCAGTACTTC.

This chain joins TRBV4-1 and TRBJ2-5; TRBD2 agrees at 7 bases. There are 14 residues in the CDR3. Trimming took 4 bases from V and 5 from J; bases not matched to a gene: 7. Germline CDR1 MGHRA, CDR2 YSYEKL. CDR3 in amino acids: CASSPSGGGETQYF. In DNA form, the CDR3 reads TGCGCCAGCAGCCCCTCGGGGGGAGGGGAGACCCAGTACTTC.

The J gene is TRBJ1-1, the V gene TRBV6-5; 10 bases line up with TRBD1. CDR1 and CDR2 (germline): MNHEY, SVGAGI. CDR3 length: 15 amino acids. The V and J ends lost 2 bases and 5 bases, in that order; junction bases with no gene match: 5. DNA of the CDR3: TGTGCCAGCAGTTACCGGGACAGGGGCAGAACTGAAGCTTTCTTT. Protein: CASSYRDRGRTEAFF.

This chain joins TRBV5-4 and TRBJ2-1, with D perhaps TRBD2 (5 bases). V shed 2 bases and J shed 12 bases, with 15 bases lying between them. The length of the CDR3 is 13 residues. Germline loops: CDR1 SGHNT, CDR2 YYREEE (reference sequence). CDR3 bases: TGTGCCAGCAGCTTAACCGGGGTGGAGGCGCAGTTCTTC. Its translation: CASSLTGVEAQFF.

The chain has TRBV11-2 and TRBJ2-1; 9 nucleotides line up with TRBD1. Germline CDR1 reads SGHAT; CDR2 reads FQNNGV. The CDR3 contains 15 residues. After removal of 4 bases from V and 4 bases from J, the junction contained 5 bases not matched to a gene. CDR3 region: CASSSTGGAYNEQFF. The CDR3 bases are TGTGCCAGCAGCTCGACAGGGGGAGCATACAATGAGCAGTTCTTC.

The J gene is TRBJ1-5, the V gene TRBV5-3, with a weak D call TRBD1 (5 bases). TRBV5-3 is reported as an ORF; its role is uncertain. The CDR3 extends over 15 amino acids. V gave up 8 bases and J gave up 3 bases, with 18 bases separating them. Here the CDR3 DNA reads TGTGCCAGCCCCTTAGGCAGGGTATTCAATCAGCCCCAGCATTTT. Translating gives CASPLGRVFNQPQHF.

This clone was seen more than once but under ten times. The V call is TRBV19, the J call TRBJ1-1; 9 bases match TRBD1. J gave up 1 base and V 3 bases, and 6 bases lay outside the gene matches. The germline CDR1 and CDR2 sequences are LNHDA and SQIVND (reference sequence). The CDR3 has 16 residues. CDR3 coding DNA: TGTGCCAGTAGTATGGGACAGGGTTTGAGGAACACTGAAGCTTTCTTT. Translated, it gives CASSMGQGLRNTEAFF.

This chain joins TRBV7-9 and TRBJ2-6, with 7 positions matching TRBD1. The CDR3 runs 17 residues. Per germline, CDR1 SEHNR and CDR2 FQNEAQ (reference sequence). The junction had 7 bases not matched to a gene; V was cut back by 2 bases and J by 3 bases. The CDR3 DNA reads as TGTGCCAGCAGCTTAATACAGGGGCTCGTTGGGGCCAACGTCCTGACTTTC. As protein: CASSLIQGLVGANVLTF.

The V gene is TRBV19, the J gene TRBJ2-1; D not resolved. The CDR3 is 14 amino acids. The V and J ends lost 2 bases and 2 bases respectively, with 7 bases between them. Germline V lookup: CDR1 LNHDA, CDR2 SQIVND (reference sequence). The CDR3 protein is CASSILEPYNEQFF. Written as DNA, the CDR3 is TGTGCCAGTAGTATATTAGAGCCCTACAATGAGCAGTTCTTC.

This clone has only one observation. In DNA form, the CDR3 reads TGTGCCAGTAGTATAGTGGGGACAGGGGTAAGAGATACGCAGTATTTT. Its protein is CASSIVGTGVRDTQYF. The chain uses TRBV19 and TRBJ2-3; 10 bases map to TRBD1. V lost 1 base, J lost 5 bases, and 6 bases stayed unmatched. The germline V gene has CDR1 LNHDA and CDR2 SQIVND (reference sequence). The CDR3 contains 16 residues.

This sequence joins TRBV5-1 and TRBJ2-7, with 10 bases that match TRBD1. The CDR3 length is 16 residues. The junction had 6 bases not matched to a gene; V was cut back by 2 bases and J by 1 base. Per the germline V gene, CDR1 is SGHRS and CDR2 is YFSETQ. The CDR3 sequence: CASSFPTGGASYEQYF. For the CDR3, the DNA is TGCGCCAGCAGCTTTCCGACAGGGGGCGCTTCCTACGAGCAGTACTTC.